This passage covers 10 T cell receptor beta chains from one sample sequenced in a study of T cells in Graves' hyperthyroidism and ophthalmopathy. Amplification targeted TCR beta CDR3 regions from RNA transcripts. First-round RT-PCR of the TCR CDR3 relied on the HTBI primer set. MiXCR, applied by TCRdb to the multiplex PCR reads, yields one record per CDR3 protein. This sample carries about 690,000 distinct CDR3 sequences, approximately 15% of them seen once, and the ten largest clones take about 14%. Input material: blood. These receptors were obtained from a man aged 50-59 years with Graves' hyperthyroidism.

This clonotype has ten or more counts. The chain recombines TRBV2 with TRBJ1-1, with D hard to call. The CDR3 length is 13 residues. With 8 bases removed from V and 1 base from J, the gap between germline ends came to 11 bases. The germline V gene encodes CDR1 SNHLY and CDR2 FYNNEI. The CDR3 DNA follows: TGTGCCAGCGGAGGGCTTGGGAACACTGAAGCTTTCTTT. Protein: CASGGLGNTEAFF.

This sequence joins TRBV24-1 and TRBJ1-2; weak D call: TRBD1 (5 bases). CDR3 length: 15 amino acids. V lost 1 base, J lost 4 bases, and 12 bases lay in between. The germline CDR1 and CDR2 sequences are KGHDR and SFDVKD. This CDR3 is CATSDFAGSFYGYTF. Written as DNA, the CDR3 is TGTGCCACCAGTGATTTTGCAGGGTCCTTCTATGGCTACACCTTC.

CDR3 bases: TGTGCCAGCAGTTTAGTACGGGGAGAGACCCAGTACTTC. Translating it yields CASSLVRGETQYF. V usage is TRBV12-3 or TRBV12-4 and J usage is TRBJ2-5, with D possibly TRBD2 on 5 matching bases. This CDR3 is 13 amino acids long. Deletions cut 1 base from V and 4 bases from J, with 7 bases between.

This clonotype was detected only a few times. A single base separates this from a much larger clone, so it may be a read error. The chain links TRBV24-1 to TRBJ2-6; D call uncertain. Trimming removed 4 bases at V and 2 bases at J, with 11 bases between. CDR1 KGHDR and CDR2 SFDVKD come from the germline V gene. The CDR3 runs to 16 residues. The CDR3 loop reads CATSDGSNPGANVLTF. The CDR3 nucleotides are TGTGCCACCAGTGACGGGTCGAATCCTGGGGCCAACGTCCTGACTTTC.

This clonotype was seen only a few times. The chain combines TRBV25-1 with TRBJ2-6; D remains ambiguous. The CDR3 totals 15 residues. Germline V gene sequence: CDR1 MGHDK, CDR2 SYGVNS. V lost 3 bases and J 0 bases, leaving 6 bases between the germline ends. CDR3 DNA: TGTGCCAGCAGTGATTCCAGCTCTGGGGCCAACGTCCTGACTTTC. Translating it yields CASSDSSSGANVLTF. Filled out from reference TRBV25-1 and TRBJ2-6, the complete variable domain reads EADIYQTPRYLVIGTGKKITLECSQTMGHDKMYWYQQDPGMELHLIHYSYGVNSTEKGDLSSESTVSRIRTEHFPLTLESARPSHTSQYLCASSDSSSGANVLTFGAGSRLTVL.

This clonotype was seen at least ten times. This sequence joins TRBV5-1 and TRBJ2-6; no clear D gene. V was pared by 1 base and J by 0 bases, with 5 bases between. Germline lookup yields CDR1 SGHRS and CDR2 YFSETQ. The CDR3 spans 15 residues. The DNA for the CDR3 is TGCGCCAGCAGCTTGCAACCCTCTGGGGCCAACGTCCTGACTTTC. Translating it yields CASSLQPSGANVLTF.

The V gene is TRBV7-2, the J gene TRBJ2-5; either TRBD1 or TRBD2 may supply D (6 bases each). The germline V gene encodes CDR1 SGHTA and CDR2 FQGNSA. The germline V and J ends were trimmed by 8 bases and 2 bases, with 18 bases remaining between them. This CDR3 is 15 amino acids long. The CDR3 DNA sequence: TGTGCCAGCCGCCCCATAAGGGGGGCTCAAGAGACCCAGTACTTC. This encodes CASRPIRGAQETQYF.

Concerning this clonotype itself: This may be a read error, as it is one base from a much larger clone. The V gene is TRBV28, the J gene TRBJ1-1; D is ambiguous. Germline CDR1 is MDHEN and CDR2 is SYDVKM. The CDR3 is 17 residues long. V was trimmed by 11 bases and J by 4 bases, leaving 29 bases between them. The DNA of the CDR3 is TGTGCCGGCAACTCCCTCTGGGTAAGAGGCGAGGGCACTGAAGCTTTCTTT. Translating it yields CAGNSLWVRGEGTEAFF.

This clonotype was counted many times. This rearrangement joins TRBV6-2 or TRBV6-3 to TRBJ1-5, with a weak D call TRBD1 (5 bases). This CDR3 region has 13 residues. Germline assignment: CDR1 MNHEY and CDR2 SVGEGT. The V and J ends lost 2 bases and 7 bases respectively, with 9 bases between them. CDR3 amino acids: CASSYAGFQPQHF. The CDR3 bases are TGTGCCAGCAGTTACGCAGGGTTCCAGCCCCAGCATTTT.

V gene TRBV4-1 combines with J gene TRBJ1-1; D gene uncertain. The CDR3 consists of 15 residues. Looked up from germline, CDR1 is MGHRA and CDR2 is YSYEKL. Trimming removed 2 bases from V and 0 bases from J, with 10 bases in between. DNA of the CDR3: TGCGCCAGCAGCCAATCGCCCACCTTGAACACTGAAGCTTTCTTT. Translation gives CASSQSPTLNTEAFF.